The 27 T cell receptor beta chains below come from one sample, sequenced in a study of blood T cells in healthy people across ages. It was with a sample-barcoded 5' primer and a J-beta primer mix that a second PCR of about 7 to 12 cycles was run. MiXCR, applied by TCRdb to the 5' RACE reads, yields one record per CDR3 protein. The data contain about 760,000 distinct CDR3 sequences, approximately 25% of them singletons. The sample was also linked to a second study, of T cells of mothers and their children.

The sequenced sample was blood. The receptors come from a boy younger than 18 in good health.

This chain joins TRBV6-6 and TRBJ1-4; 10 nucleotides align to TRBD1. V was pared by 6 bases and J by 7 bases, with 8 bases of the junction left unmatched. Per germline, CDR1 MNHNY and CDR2 SVGAGI (reference sequence). The CDR3 is 15 residues long. CDR3 residues: CASSQRQGAGEKLFF. CDR3 bases: TGTGCCAGCAGCCAACGACAGGGGGCCGGTGAAAAACTGTTTTTT.

The chain links TRBV6-2 or TRBV6-3 to TRBJ2-1, with 7 nucleotides matching TRBD2. V lost 3 bases to trimming and J lost 9 bases; unmatched junction nucleotides: 11. This CDR3 is 15 amino acids long. Germline values: CDR1 MNHEY, CDR2 SVGEGT. The CDR3: CASSYNQLTGGEQFF. The CDR3 coding sequence is TGTGCCAGCAGTTATAACCAACTGACGGGAGGTGAGCAGTTCTTC.

A few counts support this clonotype. The rearrangement joins TRBV20-1 to TRBJ2-2; D unresolved. V lost 4 bases, J lost 0 bases, and 6 bases lay in between. Germline CDR1 and CDR2: DFQATT and SNEGSKA (reference sequence). The CDR3 has 13 residues. CDR3: CSAISPNTGELFF. The CDR3 nucleotides read TGCAGTGCTATATCGCCGAACACCGGGGAGCTGTTTTTT.

This clonotype occurred a few times. V and J are TRBV6-2 or TRBV6-3 and TRBJ1-5; D is ambiguous. CDR1 is MNHEY and CDR2 is SVGEGT in the germline V gene. Trimming pared 2 bases from V and 7 bases from J, leaving 15 bases between. The CDR3 has 15 residues. The CDR3 DNA is TGTGCCAGCAGTTACGGCCGGGCTACTGCCCAGCCCCAGCATTTT. It is translated as CASSYGRATAQPQHF.

This clonotype occurred a few times. The V gene is TRBV5-8, the J gene TRBJ2-6; D not certain. Deletions cut 3 bases from V and 0 bases from J, with 13 bases between. The length of the CDR3 is 17 residues. From germline, CDR1 is SGHTS and CDR2 YDEGEE. This CDR3 reads CASSSHRRFSGANVLTF. The CDR3 region has the DNA TGTGCCAGCAGCTCTCACCGACGGTTCTCTGGGGCCAACGTCCTGACTTTC.

Worth noting for this clonotype: Compared with germline, one end of the junction differs, possibly owing to a read error. In DNA, the CDR3 is TGTGCCGGCAGTTTAGTGGACAGAGTTGAGACCCAGTACTTC. It encodes CAGSLVDRVETQYF. The rearrangement links TRBV12-3 or TRBV12-4 to TRBJ2-1; the D gene is possibly TRBD1 (6 bases). The J call may be wrong; the DNA end is better matched by TRBJ2-5. The CDR3 has 14 residues.

This chain links TRBV20-1 with TRBJ1-5; unclear D gene. The CDR3 sequence is 12 residues long. V was cut by 3 bases and J by 2 bases, with 5 bases left in between. In germline, CDR1 is DFQATT, CDR2 SNEGSKA (reference sequence). This CDR3 is CSARRRNQPQHF. The CDR3 DNA reads TGCAGTGCTAGGAGACGCAATCAGCCCCAGCATTTT.

This clonotype was picked up a small number of times. The chain carries TRBV20-1 and TRBJ2-1; D gene unclear. The DNA end lines up better with TRBJ2-5; the J call may be wrong. CDR1 DFQATT and CDR2 SNEGSKA come from the germline V gene (reference sequence). The CDR3 covers 15 residues. The CDR3 bases are TGCAGTGCCAGCCGAGCAGAGCCTTTCCAAGAGACCCAGTACTTC. Protein: CSASRAEPFQETQYF.

V is TRBV19 and J is TRBJ2-6; D ambiguous. This CDR3 has 16 residues. Germline CDR1 and CDR2: LNHDA and SQIVND (reference sequence). V dropped 3 bases and J dropped 1 base, with 10 bases sitting between them. CDR3 sequence: CASSINRVSGANVLTF. CDR3 nucleotides: TGTGCCAGTAGTATTAACCGGGTGTCTGGGGCCAACGTCCTGACTTTC.

The rearrangement joins TRBV29-1 to TRBJ2-7; possibly TRBD2 for D (6 bases). In germline, CDR1 is SQVTM, CDR2 ANQGSEA. V dropped 6 bases and J dropped 2 bases, with 14 bases sitting between them. CDR3 length: 13 amino acids. The CDR3 loop reads CSVTGLYTYEQYF. CDR3 in DNA: TGCAGCGTCACTGGACTATATACCTACGAGCAGTACTTC.

This clonotype has only a few counts. This chain joins TRBV29-1 and TRBJ1-2; TRBD1 aligns across 9 bases. Germline CDR1 and CDR2: SQVTM and ANQGSEA. The CDR3 length is 14 residues. V lost 4 bases and J lost 2; bases outside the gene matches: 5. The CDR3: CSVAGDRVNYGYTF. The CDR3 DNA reads as TGCAGCGTTGCGGGGGACAGGGTAAACTATGGCTACACCTTC.

This clonotype occurred a few times. V is TRBV6-1 and J is TRBJ1-2, with TRBD1 matching over 8 bases. The V segment lost 6 bases and the J segment 8 bases; nucleotides outside the gene matches: 8. The CDR3 length is 13 residues. Germline V gene lookup returns CDR1 MNHNS and CDR2 SASEGT. CDR3 in amino acids: CASRTGEGAGYTF. The CDR3 DNA follows: TGTGCCAGCAGGACAGGGGAAGGAGCGGGCTACACCTTC.

This clonotype has only a few counts. A junction boundary mismatches the germline segment, possibly from a read error. The chain carries TRBV10-3 and TRBJ2-3; 14 nucleotides align to TRBD2. Germline V gene lookup returns CDR1 ENHRY and CDR2 SYGVKD. The CDR3 has 15 amino acids. The CDR3 sequence is CAIRGLAGVGDTQCF. The CDR3 nucleotides are TGTGCCATCAGGGGACTAGCGGGAGTAGGAGATACGCAGTGTTTT.

In this sample, this clonotype turned up once. The chain joins TRBV20-1 to TRBJ1-4; D not certain. The germline gives CDR1 DFQATT, CDR2 SNEGSKA (reference sequence). Trimming took off 5 bases at V and 10 bases at J, with 17 bases between the two ends. The CDR3 is 13 amino acids. The CDR3 reads CSAPDQNTGKLFF. CDR3 bases: TGCAGTGCTCCGGACCAGAACACTGGAAAACTGTTTTTT.

The chain links TRBV4-1 to TRBJ1-6; the D is unclear. Germline V gene data show CDR1 as MGHRA and CDR2 as YSYEKL. The ends were cut back, 5 bases at V and 10 bases at J, with 21 bases in the middle. The CDR3 is 16 residues long. For the CDR3, the DNA is TGCGCCAGCAGCTTCGCAAGAGATTTGGGTAACTCACCCCTCCACTTT. As protein: CASSFARDLGNSPLHF.

This clonotype has more than one count but fewer than ten. The rearrangement links TRBV20-1 to TRBJ2-3; TRBD2 aligns across 9 bases. The CDR3 contains 15 residues. J lost 5 bases, V lost 1 base, and 7 bases had no gene match. The germline V gene encodes CDR1 DFQATT and CDR2 SNEGSKA (reference sequence). The CDR3 DNA reads as TGCAGTGCTAGAGGCGGGGGGGCATGGGTAGATACGCAGTATTTT. It yields the protein CSARGGGAWVDTQYF.

The sample holds many counts of this clonotype. V gene TRBV4-2 combines with J gene TRBJ1-2; 8 nucleotides agree with TRBD1. CDR3 size: 17 residues. Losses at the gene ends were 0 bases for V and 4 bases for J; bases not matched to a gene: 10. Germline loops: CDR1 LGHNA, CDR2 YNFKEQ. The DNA of the CDR3 is TGTGCCAGCAGCCAAGATCTTCCAGGGGGCGAGGGCTATGGCTACACCTTC. This sequence encodes CASSQDLPGGEGYGYTF.

This clonotype was detected a few times. The chain is built from TRBV20-1 and TRBJ2-7; unclear D gene. The CDR3 loop spans 14 amino acids. Trimming stripped 3 bases from V and 2 bases from J, with 14 bases between. Per the germline V gene, CDR1 is DFQATT and CDR2 is SNEGSKA (reference sequence). The CDR3, as DNA: TGCAGTGCTAGGTTGAATAAACAACCCTACGAGCAGTACTTC. It specifies CSARLNKQPYEQYF.

This clonotype showed up just a few times. The rearrangement links TRBV7-9 to TRBJ2-7, with D possibly being TRBD2 (6 bases). CDR1 is SEHNR, CDR2 FQNEAQ, per germline (reference sequence). The V gene lost 8 bases and the J gene lost 0 bases, with 14 bases spanning the gap. The CDR3 spans 14 residues. CDR3 in amino acids: CASSGGTHSYEQYF. DNA of the CDR3: TGTGCCAGCTCGGGCGGGACCCACTCCTACGAGCAGTACTTC.

This clonotype was picked up a small number of times. The V call is TRBV5-1, the J call TRBJ1-1; 7 nucleotides match TRBD1. The CDR3 is made up of 13 amino acids. Germline CDR1 and CDR2: SGHRS and YFSETQ. After removal of 0 bases from V and 11 bases from J, the junction contained 7 bases not matched to a gene. In nucleotides, the CDR3 is TGCGCCAGCAGCTTGGTAGGGGGCAGGGACGCTTTCTTT. This translates into CASSLVGGRDAFF. The full variable domain, completed using reference TRBV5-1 and TRBJ1-1, is KAGVTQTPRYLIKTRGQQVTLSCSPISGHRSVSWYQQTPGQGLQFLFEYFSETQRNKGNFPGRFSGRQFSNSRSEMNVSTLELGDSALYLCASSLVGGRDAFFGQGTRLTVV.

This chain connects TRBV29-1 to TRBJ2-7, with TRBD1 as a possible D gene (6 bases). Trimming took 7 bases from V and 2 from J, leaving 18 bases between them. Germline V CDR1 and CDR2: SQVTM, ANQGSEA. This CDR3 has 14 amino acids. The CDR3 region is CSARGWDFPYEQYF. The CDR3 DNA reads TGCAGCGCCAGGGGATGGGATTTCCCCTACGAGCAGTACTTC.

This clonotype came up a few times. This chain joins TRBV7-9 and TRBJ2-5, with D possibly TRBD2 on 5 matching bases. This CDR3 has 17 amino acids. The germline V gene encodes CDR1 SEHNR and CDR2 FQNEAQ (reference sequence). V was trimmed by 1 base and J by 7 bases, leaving 22 bases between them. This CDR3 reads CASSLESASSPAGTQYF. The CDR3 nucleotides are TGTGCCAGCAGCTTAGAATCGGCTAGCTCACCCGCGGGGACCCAGTACTTC.

This clonotype has a handful of counts. This chain links TRBV11-2 with TRBJ2-7, with unresolved D. V lost 9 bases and J lost 0, with 12 bases in between. The CDR3 extends over 13 amino acids. The V gene's germline CDR1 is SGHAT and CDR2 FQNNGV. CDR3 sequence (DNA): TGTGCCAGTCGAGAAGGGAACTCCTACGAGCAGTACTTC. It yields the protein CASREGNSYEQYF.

This clonotype was recorded a few times. A read error may account for a junction end that differs from germline. The rearrangement joins TRBV7-8 to TRBJ1-2, with a possible D match to TRBD1 (5 bases). CDR1 SGHVS and CDR2 FQNEAQ come from the germline V gene. The CDR3 loop spans 16 amino acids. This CDR3 is CASSLAMETGLYDYTF. CDR3 nucleotide sequence: TGTGCCAGCAGCTTAGCTATGGAGACGGGGCTCTATGACTACACCTTC. The complete variable domain, with remaining parts taken from reference TRBV7-8 and TRBJ1-2, reads GAGVSQSPRYKVAKRGQDVALRCDPISGHVSLFWYQQALGQGPEFLTYFQNEAQLDKSGLPSDRFFAERPEGSVSTLKIQRTQQEDSAVYLCASSLAMETGLYDYTFGSGTRLTVV.

V is TRBV20-1 and J is TRBJ2-1; 10 positions agree with TRBD1. This CDR3 region has 17 residues. Germline CDR1 is DFQATT and CDR2 is SNEGSKA (reference sequence). The CDR3, as DNA: TGCAGGGAACCGGACAGGGGGTCACCTCACGACCAGGATGAGCAGTTCTTC. It is translated as CREPDRGSPHDQDEQFF.

The sample holds a few counts of this clonotype. The chain uses TRBV2 and TRBJ2-5; D is uncertain. Judging by the DNA end, TRBJ2-7 fits better; the J call may be wrong. Germline loops: CDR1 SNHLY, CDR2 FYNNEI. The CDR3 extends over 13 amino acids. The DNA for the CDR3 is TGTGCCAGCGATGGGCCACTTAGTTACGAGCAGTACTTC. Its protein is CASDGPLSYEQYF.

This clonotype was seen a few times. V gene TRBV6-4 combines with J gene TRBJ1-1; 7 nucleotides line up with TRBD1. J gave up 1 base and V 4 bases, and 6 bases lay outside the gene matches. This CDR3 is built from 15 residues. Germline V gene lookup returns CDR1 MRHNA and CDR2 SNTAGT. The DNA for the CDR3 is TGTGCCAGCAGTGGCACCCAGGGGGGGAACACTGAAGCTTTCTTT. It translates to CASSGTQGGNTEAFF.